This T cell receptor beta chain comes out of a study of cytomegalovirus exposure and HLA in healthy donors. General study points: Rare TCR sequences predominated, though certain public TCRs were found in many donors. The classifier reportedly diagnosed cytomegalovirus status with high sensitivity and specificity. In vitro checks showed that a few CMV-associated chains really do target CMV antigens.

The method was immunoSEQ multiplex PCR; TCRdb's version includes in-frame clones alone and lacks a portion of them. The data hold around 60,000 clones, with 92% observed a single time. The trim removed 9 bases at V and 3 bases at J, leaving 7 bases unmatched. Germline CDR1 MDHEN, CDR2 SYDVKM. CDR3 length: 15 amino acids. Comments on this clone: Its target is unknown.

The clonotype was recovered from a woman under 30 in good health and CMV-seronegative. The source material was PBMCs. The V and J genes are TRBV28 and TRBJ1-4; 10 nucleotides agree with TRBD1. CDR3 DNA sequence: TGTGCCAGTAAGACAGGGGGCACGGCTAATGAAAAACTGTTTTTT. It encodes CASKTGGTANEKLFF.